Each of the 28 T cell receptor beta chains below was sequenced from the same sample in a study of blood T cell repertoires in COVID-19. Measured with immunoSEQ multiplex PCR; TCRdb has only the in-frame clones, and not every one. Of tens of thousands of clones in the sample, 88% were seen once. The sequencing sample was made of peripheral blood. The receptors derive from a man aged 50 to 60 with active COVID-19.

The chain uses TRBV29-1 and TRBJ2-5; the D gene is possibly TRBD1 (5 bases). CDR1 is SQVTM and CDR2 is ANQGSEA in the germline V gene. Trimming removed 4 bases from V and 3 bases from J, with 12 bases in between. The CDR3 length is 13 residues. The CDR3: CSVGRDPEETQYF. The CDR3 DNA reads as TGCAGCGTTGGCAGGGATCCCGAAGAGACCCAGTACTTC.

V gene TRBV9 combines with J gene TRBJ2-1; 9 positions agree with TRBD1. This CDR3 has 15 amino acids. Germline V gene lookup returns CDR1 SGDLS and CDR2 YYNGEE. Trimming took 3 bases from V and 8 from J; bases not matched to a gene: 9. The DNA for the CDR3 is TGTGCCAGCAGCGACACCGGGACAGGGAGCCATGAGCAGTTCTTC. Its translation is CASSDTGTGSHEQFF.

Only one count was recorded for this clone. The rearrangement joins TRBV18 to TRBJ2-4; no definite D call. Germline V gene data show CDR1 as KGHSH and CDR2 as LQKENI. The germline V and J ends were trimmed by 4 bases and 0 bases, with 10 bases remaining between them. The CDR3 is 15 amino acids. The CDR3 DNA is TGTGCCAGCTCACTCAGCGCGGCAGCCAAAAACATTCAGTACTTC. Translating it yields CASSLSAAAKNIQYF.

V gene TRBV7-9 combines with J gene TRBJ2-3; D gene uncertain. The germline gives CDR1 SEHNR, CDR2 FQNEAQ (reference sequence). The CDR3 has 12 amino acids. Trimming left V 5 bases short and J 5 bases short, with 8 bases between. This CDR3 reads CASSVTVDTQYF. The CDR3 DNA reads as TGTGCCAGCAGCGTCACAGTAGATACGCAGTATTTT.

The genes are TRBV4-1 and TRBJ2-1, with 12 bases matching TRBD2. The CDR3 is 13 amino acids. Germline CDR1 is MGHRA and CDR2 is YSYEKL. J was trimmed by 9 bases and V by 7 bases; bases with no gene match: 4. CDR3 sequence reads: CASKLAGGSEQFF. Here the CDR3 DNA reads TGCGCCAGCAAGCTAGCGGGAGGGTCTGAGCAGTTCTTC.

The chain employs TRBV18 and TRBJ2-7; tentatively, D is TRBD1 (5 bases). Trimming took 3 bases from V and 3 from J, leaving 6 bases between them. The CDR3 covers 12 residues. Germline loops: CDR1 KGHSH, CDR2 LQKENI. This CDR3 reads CASSPTDYEQYF. CDR3 bases: TGTGCCAGCTCACCGACAGACTACGAGCAGTACTTC.

The CDR3 here is CASSQTPQRGENSPLHF. The CDR3 DNA sequence: TGCGCCAGCAGTCAAACCCCCCAACGGGGGGAGAATTCACCCCTCCACTTT. The chain links TRBV23-1 to TRBJ1-6, with D possibly TRBD1 on 5 matching bases. TRBV23-1 falls under the ORF class, with uncertain function. There are 17 residues in the CDR3. Trimming shortened V by 2 bases and J by 7 bases, and 18 bases separated the two germline ends.

This clone was counted a single time. The V gene is TRBV9, the J gene TRBJ2-5; D is ambiguous. Between the trimmed V and J ends, which lost 4 bases and 7 bases, there was a span of 11 bases. This CDR3 comprises 12 residues. Germline values: CDR1 SGDLS, CDR2 YYNGEE. The CDR3 is CASSSRSRTQYF. For the CDR3, the DNA is TGTGCCAGCAGCTCCCGTTCCAGGACCCAGTACTTC. The entire variable domain, with the rest obtained from reference TRBV9 and TRBJ2-5, is as follows: DSGVTQTPKHLITATGQRVTLRCSPRSGDLSVYWYQQSLDQGLQFLIQYYNGEERAKGNILERFSAQQFPDLHSELNLSSLELGDSALYFCASSSRSRTQYFGPGTRLLVL.

The table lists this clone with a few counts. This rearrangement joins TRBV20-1 to TRBJ2-1; 7 nucleotides agree with TRBD2. The CDR3 runs to 11 residues. J lost 10 bases, V lost 4 bases, and 4 bases had no gene match. From germline, CDR1 is DFQATT and CDR2 SNEGSKA (reference sequence). CDR3 loop: CSATPLAEQFF. In nucleotides, the CDR3 is TGCAGTGCTACGCCACTAGCGGAGCAGTTCTTC.

The J gene is TRBJ1-3, the V gene TRBV27, with D hard to call. The CDR3 extends over 15 amino acids. Germline V gives CDR1 MNHEY, CDR2 SMNVEV (reference sequence). Trimming took 6 bases from V and 6 from J, leaving 18 bases between them. Written as DNA, the CDR3 is TGTGCCAGCAGCGCGTCCCCTGGGCCTTTAAACACCATATATTTT. Its translation is CASSASPGPLNTIYF.

The gene calls are TRBV3-1 (or the pseudogene TRBV3-2) and TRBJ2-3; D unclear. The CDR3 spans 13 residues. Germline V gives CDR1 LGHDT, CDR2 YNNKEL (reference sequence). Trimming removed 2 bases at V and 6 bases at J, with 9 bases between. In DNA, the CDR3 is TGTGCCAGCAGCCAACAATTGAGGGATACGCAGTATTTT. Residues: CASSQQLRDTQYF.

This rearrangement joins TRBV5-1 to TRBJ1-1; TRBD1 agrees at 7 bases. Germline assignment: CDR1 SGHRS and CDR2 YFSETQ. V was clipped by 3 bases and J by 5 bases; unmatched bases: 7. The CDR3 runs to 14 residues. The CDR3 region has the DNA TGCGCCAGCAGCTGGATGACAGGGAGTACTGAAGCTTTCTTT. This gives the protein CASSWMTGSTEAFF.

The CDR3 is CASSLTNSGPYNEQFF. CDR3 DNA sequence: TGCGCCAGCAGCTTGACCAATAGCGGCCCCTACAATGAGCAGTTCTTC. The rearrangement joins TRBV5-1 to TRBJ2-1, with a tentative D call TRBD2 (6 bases). In germline, CDR1 is SGHRS, CDR2 YFSETQ. The CDR3 totals 16 residues. V gave up 1 base and J gave up 2 bases, with 13 bases separating them.

This clone was picked up one time. This sequence joins TRBV7-2 and TRBJ2-1; no clear D. The CDR3 contains 11 residues. The V and J ends lost 3 bases and 8 bases respectively, with 5 bases between them. From germline, CDR1 is SGHTA and CDR2 FQGNSA. CDR3: CASSFRYEQFF. The CDR3 nucleotides are TGTGCCAGCAGCTTTCGGTATGAGCAGTTCTTC.

The chain is built from TRBV12-5 and TRBJ2-3; 9 nucleotides match TRBD1. CDR1 and CDR2 (germline): LGHNT, FRNRAP. This CDR3 is 14 amino acids long. With V trimmed by 1 base and J by 4 bases, 0 bases remained unmatched. DNA of the CDR3: TGTGCTAGTGGTTTGGGACAGGGGGCAGATACGCAGTATTTT. Translating gives CASGLGQGADTQYF.

V and J are TRBV19 and TRBJ2-1, with D perhaps TRBD1 (5 bases). Deletions cut 7 bases from V and 0 bases from J, with 10 bases between. Germline loops: CDR1 LNHDA, CDR2 SQIVND (reference sequence). The CDR3 is 14 residues long. This chain's CDR3 is CASNRGSSYNEQFF. The CDR3 nucleotides read TGTGCCAGTAATAGGGGTAGCTCCTACAATGAGCAGTTCTTC.

The chain joins TRBV6-2 or TRBV6-3 to TRBJ1-5; unclear D gene. Trimming removed 3 bases from V and 10 bases from J, with 16 bases in between. There are 14 residues in the CDR3. Germline V CDR1 and CDR2: MNHEY, SVGEGT. For the CDR3, the DNA is TGTGCCAGCAGTTATGAAGACACTGGGTCCCCCCAGCATTTT. Translating gives CASSYEDTGSPQHF.

This clone was seen just once. This specimen includes other DNA sequences encoding the same CDR3. This chain links TRBV7-2 with TRBJ1-4; D may be TRBD1 (6 bases). Germline V gene sequence: CDR1 SGHTA, CDR2 FQGNSA. The CDR3 is 16 residues long. The germline V and J ends were trimmed by 6 bases and 0 bases, with 14 bases remaining between them. The CDR3 region is CASSRGGATTNEKLFF. The DNA of the CDR3 is TGTGCCAGCAGTAGAGGGGGGGCAACAACTAATGAAAAACTGTTTTTT.

The chain carries TRBV10-3 and TRBJ2-3; tentatively, D is TRBD2 (7 bases). The CDR3 extends over 14 amino acids. Germline CDR1 is ENHRY and CDR2 is SYGVKD. The CDR3 DNA reads as TGTGCGAGTGGGGGGGGCCCCTCCACAGATACGCAGTATTTT. The encoded protein is CASGGGPSTDTQYF.

This sequence joins TRBV11-3 and TRBJ1-2, with 10 bases matching TRBD1. The ends lost 4 bases at V and 3 bases at J; junction bases unmatched: 5. The germline CDR1 and CDR2 sequences are SGHNT and YENEEA. This CDR3 has 15 residues. CDR3 sequence (DNA): TGTGCCAGCAGCTGGGGACAGGGGCGTGACTATGGCTACACCTTC. The encoded protein is CASSWGQGRDYGYTF. Supplemented by reference TRBV11-3 and TRBJ1-2, the full variable domain reads EAGVVQSPRYKIIEKKQPVAFWCNPISGHNTLYWYLQNLGQGPELLIRYENEEAVDDSQLPKDRFSAERLKGVDSTLKIQPAELGDSAVYLCASSWGQGRDYGYTFGSGTRLTVV.

This sequence joins TRBV5-1 and TRBJ2-2; D might be TRBD2 (5 bases). Germline assignment: CDR1 SGHRS and CDR2 YFSETQ. Trimming removed 1 base from V and 6 bases from J, with 13 bases in between. The CDR3 sequence is 15 residues long. In nucleotides, the CDR3 is TGCGCCAGCAGCTTGATGGGGAGTAGTGCCGGGGAGCTGTTTTTT. It codes for CASSLMGSSAGELFF. Looking up the rest from reference TRBV5-1 and TRBJ2-2 gives the full variable domain: KAGVTQTPRYLIKTRGQQVTLSCSPISGHRSVSWYQQTPGQGLQFLFEYFSETQRNKGNFPGRFSGRQFSNSRSEMNVSTLELGDSALYLCASSLMGSSAGELFFGEGSRLTVL.

The count of this clone is one. The chain joins TRBV5-4 to TRBJ1-2; TRBD1 matches at 8 bases. V lost 5 bases, J lost 6 bases, and 9 bases stayed unmatched. The germline V gene encodes CDR1 SGHNT and CDR2 YYREEE (reference sequence). CDR3 size: 14 residues. CDR3 region: CASRGRGLVDGYTF. The DNA of the CDR3 is TGTGCCAGCAGGGGCAGGGGGCTAGTCGATGGCTACACCTTC. The variable domain in full, completed from reference TRBV5-4 and TRBJ1-2, reads ETGVTQSPTHLIKTRGQQVTLRCSSQSGHNTVSWYQQALGQGPQFIFQYYREEENGRGNFPPRFSGLQFPNYSSELNVNALELDDSALYLCASRGRGLVDGYTFGSGTRLTVV.

This sequence joins TRBV29-1 and TRBJ1-2, with a possible D match to TRBD1 (5 bases). Germline values: CDR1 SQVTM, CDR2 ANQGSEA. The CDR3 length is 14 residues. The CDR3 region is CITHGGSPPYGYTF. As DNA, the CDR3 is TGCATCACTCACGGGGGATCCCCCCCCTATGGCTACACCTTC.

The chain has TRBV14 and TRBJ2-7; possible D gene TRBD1, 5 bases. The CDR3 is 15 amino acids. Between the trimmed V and J ends, which lost 1 base and 5 bases, there was a span of 15 bases. CDR1 is SGHDN and CDR2 is FVKESK in the germline V gene. The CDR3 here is CASSQVVGRANEQYF. CDR3 nucleotide sequence: TGTGCCAGCAGCCAAGTCGTGGGCAGGGCCAACGAGCAGTACTTC.

This chain links TRBV7-2 with TRBJ2-7, with 11 bases matching TRBD1. The CDR3 covers 15 residues. CDR1 and CDR2 from the germline V gene are SGHTA and FQGNSA. After removal of 5 bases from V and 4 bases from J, the junction contained 7 bases not matched to a gene. CDR3 sequence reads: CASSPIRDRGYEQYF. CDR3 coding DNA: TGTGCCAGCAGCCCCATCCGGGACAGGGGGTACGAGCAGTACTTC. Combining the CDR3 with reference TRBV7-2 and TRBJ2-7 gives the whole variable domain GAGVSQSPSNKVTEKGKDVELRCDPISGHTALYWYRQSLGQGLEFLIYFQGNSAPDKSGLPSDRFSAERTGGSVSTLTIQRTQQEDSAVYLCASSPIRDRGYEQYFGPGTRLTVT.

The chain has TRBV9 and TRBJ2-2, with D perhaps matching TRBD2 (5 bases). V lost 1 base, J lost 1 base, and 8 bases lay in between. Germline V gives CDR1 SGDLS, CDR2 YYNGEE. CDR3 size: 15 residues. CDR3: CASSVTGKNTGELFF. The DNA for the CDR3 is TGTGCCAGCAGCGTAACCGGGAAGAACACCGGGGAGCTGTTTTTT.

This clone was detected once. The genes are TRBV27 and TRBJ1-1; D may be TRBD1 (5 bases). V was pared by 6 bases and J by 3 bases, with 17 bases between. Germline V lookup: CDR1 MNHEY, CDR2 SMNVEV (reference sequence). CDR3 size: 15 residues. The CDR3 DNA follows: TGTGCCAGCAGCGGGGGACGGGCCAGGGACACTGAAGCTTTCTTT. It codes for CASSGGRARDTEAFF.

This clone was seen a few times. The chain recombines TRBV2 with TRBJ2-7; 7 bases line up with TRBD1. The CDR3 has 14 amino acids. Germline CDR1 and CDR2: SNHLY and FYNNEI. V shed 7 bases, J shed 4 bases, and the junction held 10 bases outside the gene matches. The CDR3: CASIKPGQSYEQYV. The CDR3 nucleotides read TGTGCCAGCATCAAACCGGGACAGAGTTACGAGCAGTACGTC.